This T cell receptor (beta chain) was documented in a study of PD-1 blockade in classical Hodgkin lymphoma (TCRdb year 2020). With respect to the entire study: Nivolumab dosing was 3 mg/kg intravenously every 2 weeks, continuing until either disease progression or unacceptable toxicity. A peripheral blood immune signature of response to PD-1 blockade in classical Hodgkin lymphoma was defined using TCR beta sequencing and CyTOF.

Overall study outcomes, separate from this receptor: The study covered only a single clinical trial cohort, and the causes of the repertoire differences, possibly disease activity or prior therapy, were still not defined. Baseline diversity similar to that of newly diagnosed patients was observed in trial patients achieving complete response, whereas significantly lower diversity was observed in partial responders and progressors. Baseline TCR diversity was reported to be lower in newly diagnosed patients than in healthy donors and to be lower still in relapsed/refractory patients. CD4+ but not CD8+ TCR diversity rose significantly by C4D1 (p=0.0027 vs p=0.16), most apparent in complete responders (p=0.02). Patients starting nivolumab less than 1 year after ASCT had lower diversity and were excluded from later analyses to avoid confounding by immune reconstitution.

The Qiagen DNeasy kit was used to extract genomic DNA from unsorted PBMCs and from the negatively selected CD4+ and CD8+ fractions. TCR beta CDR3 regions were amplified by immunoSEQ multiplex PCR using primers annealing to V and J segments. A synthetic immune receptor repertoire was used to minimize amplification bias, and any remaining bias was removed computationally after sequencing. In the original analysis: Custom Python scripts were used to quantify repertoire diversity as the Shannon entropy index. Unsorted, CD4+ and CD8+ repertoires were analyzed separately, except in combined analyses where CD4+ and CD8+ sequences were merged in silico. Clonal expansion was defined as at least a 2-fold frequency increase after treatment relative to C1D1, with a pseudocount of 0.5 for undetected baseline clones. Clones with 0 or 1 copy at C1D1 were defined as singleton clones, while clones with 2 or more copies were defined as non-singleton clones. By matching protein sequences in sorted samples from the same patient, clones expanded in unsorted samples were annotated as CD4+, CD8+ or unknown. Wilcoxon tests on paired samples were used to test changes in diversity from C1D1 to C4D1. The table comes from immuneACCESS by way of TCRdb, which keeps in-frame sequences with V and J called. Part of the clones is missing from these tables; in studies checked, under half for an unresolved V gene and the rest for unknown reasons. That table furnishes V, J and clone size, whereas the DNA furnished D and trimming. Across this sample there are about 94,000 clones, with nearly 90% seen only once. Roughly 10% of the sample is held by the ten biggest clonotypes.

The CDR3 covers 12 residues, taking in both the cysteine and the phenylalanine. Kept here is only the CDR3 DNA, which spans 36 bases and is read in frame from base 1. CDR1 and CDR2 are read off the germline V gene as KGHSH and LQKENI. V is shortened by 2 bases, J by 6 bases, and the region joining them spans 7 bases. The time point tag for this specimen amounts to: cycle 2 day 1 (C2D1) of nivolumab. All trial patients had relapsed after autologous stem cell transplantation, with cohorts A, B and C differing in prior brentuximab vedotin exposure. The trial cohort included roughly 60 patients with relapsed/refractory classical Hodgkin lymphoma, and each patient had a best overall response of complete response, partial response or progressive disease. In the multi-cohort phase II CheckMate 205 trial, trial patients received single-agent nivolumab. An independent review committee assessed best overall response using the 2007 International Working Group response criteria. Trial PBMCs were collected just before the start of nivolumab (C1D1) and during therapy at cycle 2 day 1 and cycle 4 day 1. After peripheral blood was drawn into 8 mL Vacutainer Cell Preparation Tubes, PBMCs were isolated by centrifugation and then cryopreserved.

This clone is a singleton in its sample. It has no known antigen specificity. Base quality data are lacking; no much larger clone is found one base away. The starting material was peripheral blood mononuclear cells (PBMCs), obtained before the second cycle of nivolumab. Rearrangement joined TRBV18 to TRBJ1-2, with the D gene uncertain. The clonotype comes from a human donor with classical Hodgkin lymphoma. The CDR3 reads as follows: CASSPTGDGYTF. In nucleotides, the sequence is TGTGCCAGCTCACCAACGGGTGATGGCTACACCTTC. The reference TRBV18 and TRBJ1-2 proteins fill in what lies around the CDR3, so the full variable domain reads NAGVMQNPRHLVRRRGQEARLRCSPMKGHSHVYWYRQLPEEGLKFMVYLQKENIIDESGMPKERFSAEFPKEGPSILRIQQVVRGDSAAYFCASSPTGDGYTFGSGTRLTVV.